The 9 T cell receptor beta chains in this list originate from one sample, sequenced in a study of T cells expressing NK-cell markers. After re-calling the 5' RACE reads, TCRdb lists one entry per CDR3 protein, DNA absent. In all, the sample yields almost 450,000 distinct CDR3 sequences. What was sequenced was blood T cells: a sorted CD56 or NKG2C T cell subset, CD4+ or CD8+ T cells, or bulk PBMC T cells (not recorded which). Every receptor here comes from a woman between 18 and 69 years old in good health.

V gene TRBV28 combines with J gene TRBJ2-1; without DNA, the TCRdb call of TRBD2 cannot be checked. Germline values: CDR1 MDHEN, CDR2 SYDVKM. This CDR3 has 11 amino acids. The CDR3 sequence: CASSLSEVRFF.

J is TRBJ2-3 and V is TRBV12-3 or TRBV12-4; TCRdb's D call, TRBD2, is unchecked because there is no DNA. The CDR3 covers 16 residues. The CDR3 region is CASSTVAGEGADTQYF.

This chain connects TRBV20-1 to TRBJ1-1. Germline CDR1 reads DFQATT; CDR2 reads SNEGSKA (reference sequence). The CDR3 is 13 residues long. The CDR3 sequence: CSARMPKNTEAFF.

V and J are TRBV18 and TRBJ2-7; TCRdb returns TRBD1, unconfirmable since there is no DNA. The CDR3 length is 13 residues. Germline V lookup: CDR1 KGHSH, CDR2 LQKENI. This CDR3 is CASSPPLRGEQYF.

V usage is TRBV10-1 and J usage is TRBJ2-4. CDR3 length: 12 residues. Germline assignment: CDR1 WNHNN and CDR2 SYGVQD (reference sequence). CDR3 protein: CASSAVKNIQYF.

This sequence joins TRBV15 and TRBJ1-2. Germline loops: CDR1 LNHNV, CDR2 YYDKDF (reference sequence). The CDR3 consists of 13 residues. CDR3 in amino acids: CATSKSNNYGYTF.

CDR3 amino acids: CAISPPGGDSPLHF. The V and J genes are TRBV10-3 and TRBJ1-6. This CDR3 spans 14 amino acids. Germline V lookup: CDR1 ENHRY, CDR2 SYGVKD.

The chain combines TRBV11-2 with TRBJ1-2; TCRdb lists TRBD1, though no DNA is available to test this call. CDR1 is SGHAT, CDR2 FQNNGV, per germline. This CDR3 has 15 residues. The CDR3 reads CASSDPKGRGYGYTF.

V gene TRBV20-1 combines with J gene TRBJ2-7; with no DNA, the TCRdb D assignment of TRBD1 cannot be verified. CDR1 is DFQATT, CDR2 SNEGSKA, per germline (reference sequence). This CDR3 spans 15 amino acids. CDR3 protein: CSARGGGRTGYEQYF.